This T cell receptor beta chain emerged from a study of blood T cell repertoires in COVID-19. Study information: PBMCs, B-cell-depleted T cells, or T cells provided the cDNA or gDNA that made up the material.

Authors' data handling: Nucleated cell counts were estimated from reference gene primer amplification. Only in-frame clones appear in the TCRdb table, and some are missing; sequencing was by immunoSEQ multiplex PCR. V, J and clone size were drawn from that table, and D and trimming were deduced from the DNA. This table holds a few hundred thousand clones, around 87% found once. The J segment lost 5 bases and the V segment lost 1 base, leaving 5 bases of the junction unmatched. Per germline, CDR1 SGHAT and CDR2 FQNNGV. CDR3 length: 14 residues. The source is a woman in her forties or fifties who had recovered from COVID-19. The specimen was peripheral blood. The chain employs TRBV11-2 and TRBJ2-7; 7 positions match TRBD2. In DNA, the CDR3 is TGTGCCAGCAGCTTAGCGGGAGGAGTCCACGAGCAGTACTTC. Translating gives CASSLAGGVHEQYF.